This T cell receptor beta chain emerged from a study of T cell responses to AZD1222 COVID-19 vaccine. A word on this clone: As yet, its antigen is unknown.

Using immunoSEQ multiplex PCR, the repertoire was profiled, and TCRdb retains in-frame clones only, with some absent. The sample has 150,000 to 200,000 clones; around 90% are singletons. Per the germline V gene, CDR1 is GTSNPN and CDR2 is SVGIG (reference sequence). The CDR3 runs 14 residues. V was pared by 4 bases and J by 6 bases, with 16 bases between. Whole-study findings and limits: Reportedly, nearly half of unique spike TCRs recognized epitopes outside B.1.351/B.1.1.7 mutations. Just six people given AZD1222 tested seropositive at baseline. Repertoires were collected only later (after the peak T cell response had occurred).

The sample in question was peripheral blood, obtained 28 days after the second AZD1222 dose. The rearrangement uses TRBV30 and TRBJ2-1, with a tentative D call TRBD2 (7 bases). The sequence came from an adult who received the AZD1222 COVID-19 vaccine. CDR3 amino acids: CAWKGGGAGNEQFF. CDR3 bases: TGTGCCTGGAAAGGAGGGGGGGCCGGCAATGAGCAGTTCTTC.